Below, 30 T cell receptor beta chains from the same sample are listed, as sequenced in a study of type 1 and type 2 diabetes patients. Amplification started from genomic DNA. The TCR beta CDR3 region was amplified using 30 forward and 13 reverse primers. TCRdb analysed the multiplex PCR reads with MiXCR anew, one entry per CDR3 protein. The table lists 250,000 or so distinct CDR3 sequences, approximately 50% of them singletons. The specimen was peripheral blood mononuclear cells (PBMCs). Source of these receptors: a man aged 18 to 29 with type 2 diabetes.

V gene TRBV20-1 combines with J gene TRBJ2-5; the D gene is possibly TRBD1 (6 bases). Trimming pared 1 base from V and 2 bases from J, leaving 14 bases between. The CDR3 has 15 residues. Germline CDR1 DFQATT, CDR2 SNEGSKA (reference sequence). The CDR3 bases are TGCAGTGCTAGAGCCACGGCAGGGGTTCAAGAGACCCAGTACTTC. This translates into CSARATAGVQETQYF.

The gene calls are TRBV5-1 and TRBJ2-2; D gene ambiguous. The CDR3 spans 14 residues. Trimming pared 0 bases from V and 7 bases from J, leaving 10 bases between. Per germline, CDR1 SGHRS and CDR2 YFSETQ. The CDR3 nucleotides read TGCGCCAGCAGCTTGGGGCCTAAGGGCGGGGAGCTGTTTTTT. It yields the protein CASSLGPKGGELFF.

With respect to this clonotype: Given a much more abundant clone one base away, this may be a read error. The V gene is TRBV7-8, the J gene TRBJ2-5, with TRBD1 identical over 7 bases. CDR1 is SGHVS and CDR2 is FQNEAQ in the germline V gene. The CDR3 covers 13 residues. The V gene end was trimmed by 10 bases and the J gene end by 3 bases; junction bases not matched to a gene: 8. CDR3 loop: CANRGQGKETQYF. In nucleotides, the CDR3 is TGTGCCAACAGGGGTCAGGGGAAAGAGACCCAGTACTTC.

Of note for this clonotype: This likely comes from a read error, as the CDR3 has no conserved phenylalanine or tryptophan at its end. The chain uses TRBV7-9 and TRBJ1-1, with D tentatively TRBD1 (5 bases). The germline CDR1 and CDR2 sequences are SEHNR and FQNEAQ (reference sequence). V was cut by 5 bases and J by 1 base, with 11 bases left in between. The CDR3 consists of 14 residues. CDR3 in DNA: TGTGCCAGCAGCGGCGGGGCGTGGAACACTGAAGCTTTCATT. Amino acid sequence: CASSGGAWNTEAFI.

The chain couples TRBV19 to TRBJ2-1; the D gene is possibly TRBD1 (5 bases). Trimming took 7 bases from V and 4 from J, leaving 11 bases between them. CDR3 length: 13 residues. CDR1 and CDR2 from the germline V gene are LNHDA and SQIVND (reference sequence). The DNA of the CDR3 is TGTGCCAGTACAGACAGAATATACAATGAGCAGTTCTTC. It encodes CASTDRIYNEQFF.

The genes are TRBV13 and TRBJ1-5, with D perhaps TRBD1 (6 bases). Trimming cost V 6 bases and J 0 bases, with 12 bases left between them. Germline V gene lookup returns CDR1 PRHDT and CDR2 FYEKMQ (reference sequence). The CDR3 loop spans 15 amino acids. The CDR3 DNA reads as TGTGCCAGCAGTGATAGGGGGAATAGCAATCAGCCCCAGCATTTT. This encodes CASSDRGNSNQPQHF. Using reference TRBV13 and TRBJ1-5 for the parts outside the CDR3, the full variable domain is AAGVIQSPRHLIKEKRETATLKCYPIPRHDTVYWYQQGPGQDPQFLISFYEKMQSDKGSIPDRFSAQQFSDYHSELNMSSLELGDSALYFCASSDRGNSNQPQHFGDGTRLSIL.

As concerns this clonotype: The junction departs from the called germline gene at one end, perhaps through a read error. V and J are TRBV20-1 and TRBJ2-7; D call uncertain. The CDR3 sequence is 12 residues long. Germline loops: CDR1 DFQATT, CDR2 SNEGSKA (reference sequence). The CDR3 bases are TGCAGTGTTGAAGACGGAACCTACGAGCGGTACTTC. This gives the protein CSVEDGTYERYF.

This clonotype has a single count. The chain has TRBV7-3 and TRBJ1-2, with D perhaps TRBD1 (6 bases). Germline lookup yields CDR1 SGHTA and CDR2 FQGTGA. Trimming cost V 5 bases and J 0 bases, with 13 bases left between them. The CDR3 has 15 residues. CDR3 region: CASSPYSGANYGYTF. For the CDR3, the DNA is TGTGCCAGCAGCCCTTACTCAGGGGCTAACTATGGCTACACCTTC.

Concerning this clonotype itself: A much more abundant neighbour one base away suggests this may be a read error. This chain uses TRBV10-3 with TRBJ2-7, with D tentatively TRBD1 (6 bases). V gave up 7 bases and J gave up 2 bases, with 12 bases separating them. Germline loops: CDR1 ENHRY, CDR2 SYGVKD. This CDR3 region has 13 residues. CDR3 DNA sequence: TGTGCCATCAAAGCGGACAGCCCCTACGAGCAGTACTTC. This translates into CAIKADSPYEQYF.

The rearrangement links TRBV25-1 to TRBJ2-7; perhaps TRBD2 as D (6 bases). The germline V gene has CDR1 MGHDK and CDR2 SYGVNS. Trimming left V 4 bases short and J 4 bases short, with 17 bases between. The CDR3 spans 15 residues. DNA for the CDR3: TGTGCCAGCAGTGTGGGGGGAAAGAGGGGTTACGAGCAGTACTTC. The encoded protein is CASSVGGKRGYEQYF.

The sample holds a few counts of this clonotype. This chain uses TRBV20-1 with TRBJ2-7; D might be TRBD1 (6 bases). V lost 5 bases to trimming and J lost 6 bases, with 11 bases between them. The CDR3 spans 11 residues. Germline CDR1 DFQATT, CDR2 SNEGSKA (reference sequence). CDR3 region: CSAAGAGEQYF. The DNA of the CDR3 is TGCAGTGCTGCAGGGGCGGGCGAGCAGTACTTC.

This clonotype was counted many times. The chain carries TRBV20-1 and TRBJ1-2, with D uncertain. V lost 8 bases to trimming and J lost 5 bases, with 12 bases between them. The CDR3 has 11 residues. The V gene's germline CDR1 is DFQATT and CDR2 SNEGSKA (reference sequence). The CDR3 here is CSSRFTYGYTF. The CDR3 nucleotides are TGCAGTAGCCGCTTCACGTATGGCTACACCTTC.

As concerns this clonotype: A much larger clone lies one base from this, so it may be a read error. V is TRBV2 and J is TRBJ2-7; D not resolved. V shed 7 bases and J shed 5 bases, with 9 bases lying between them. CDR3 size: 11 residues. Germline V gene lookup returns CDR1 SNHLY and CDR2 FYNNEI. CDR3 nucleotide sequence: TGTGCCAGCATGCAAGTCCACGAGCAGTACTTC. Translated: CASMQVHEQYF.

This clonotype was found many times. The chain combines TRBV15 with TRBJ2-7, with D unclear. The CDR3 spans 14 residues. CDR1 and CDR2 from the germline V gene are LNHNV and YYDKDF (reference sequence). V lost 0 bases, J lost 2 bases, and 8 bases lay in between. The CDR3 here is CATSRDMGTYEQYF. CDR3 coding DNA: TGTGCCACCAGCAGAGATATGGGGACCTACGAGCAGTACTTC.

This clonotype was seen a few times. V gene TRBV7-2 combines with J gene TRBJ2-7, with D maybe TRBD1 (7 bases). Looked up from germline, CDR1 is SGHTA and CDR2 is FQGNSA. Deletions cut 7 bases from V and 4 bases from J, with 17 bases between. The CDR3 length is 14 residues. The CDR3 nucleotides read TGTGCCAGCACAGGGGGGCCTAGCAATTACGAGCAGTACTTC. This sequence encodes CASTGGPSNYEQYF. Variable domain in full (rest from reference TRBV7-2 and TRBJ2-7): GAGVSQSPSNKVTEKGKDVELRCDPISGHTALYWYRQSLGQGLEFLIYFQGNSAPDKSGLPSDRFSAERTGGSVSTLTIQRTQQEDSAVYLCASTGGPSNYEQYFGPGTRLTVT.

This clonotype was detected only a few times. The rearrangement links TRBV7-8 to TRBJ2-1; a weak D match, TRBD2 (5 bases). V was cut by 1 base and J by 1 base, with 11 bases left in between. Germline assignment: CDR1 SGHVS and CDR2 FQNEAQ. This CDR3 is 16 amino acids long. The CDR3 DNA follows: TGTGCCAGCAGCTTAGTGAGAGGGAGTTCCTACAATGAGCAGTTCTTC. This translates into CASSLVRGSSYNEQFF.

V is TRBV28 and J is TRBJ1-6; the match to TRBD1 covers 7 bases. V trimming: 3 bases; J trimming: 7 bases; junction bases outside the gene matches: 9. Germline V gene sequence: CDR1 MDHEN, CDR2 SYDVKM. The CDR3 sequence is 16 residues long. The DNA for the CDR3 is TGTGCCAGCAGTTTGTTGTTGGGGACAGCAAATTCACCCCTCCACTTT. Protein sequence: CASSLLLGTANSPLHF.

The J gene is TRBJ2-5, the V gene TRBV7-8, with TRBD2 as a possible D gene (7 bases). The germline V gene has CDR1 SGHVS and CDR2 FQNEAQ. Deletions cut 6 bases from V and 4 bases from J, with 30 bases between. This CDR3 spans 19 amino acids. This CDR3 is CASSEYRGHRTSGGETQYF. The CDR3 region has the DNA TGTGCCAGCAGTGAATATCGGGGACACCGTACCTCGGGGGGAGAGACCCAGTACTTC.

The gene calls are TRBV7-3 and TRBJ2-7, with 10 bases identical to TRBD1. The end of the DNA aligns better with TRBJ2-1, so the J call may be wrong. Germline CDR1 SGHTA, CDR2 FQGTGA. The CDR3 consists of 12 residues. CDR3 sequence reads: CASSGTGDEQFF. For the CDR3, the DNA is TGTGCCAGCAGTGGGACAGGGGATGAGCAGTTCTTC.

This clonotype was seen many times. This sequence joins TRBV19 and TRBJ2-1; D call uncertain. The CDR3 extends over 12 amino acids. From germline, CDR1 is LNHDA and CDR2 SQIVND (reference sequence). Deletions cut 3 bases from V and 10 bases from J, with 10 bases between. The CDR3 DNA follows: TGTGCCAGTAGTATGGCGCTAGGGGAGCAGTTCTTC. Amino acids: CASSMALGEQFF.

This clonotype was detected a few times. The genes are TRBV20-1 and TRBJ2-2; perhaps D is TRBD1 or TRBD2 (5 bases each). The CDR3 contains 17 residues. The V gene lost 6 bases and the J gene lost 1 base, with 21 bases spanning the gap. The germline gives CDR1 DFQATT, CDR2 SNEGSKA (reference sequence). CDR3 loop: CSAISGRKIENTGELFF. The CDR3 DNA is TGCAGTGCCATATCGGGGCGTAAGATAGAGAACACCGGGGAGCTGTTTTTT.

The V and J genes are TRBV2 and TRBJ1-1, with D possibly being TRBD1 (6 bases). The V end lost 10 bases, the J end lost 0 bases, and 21 bases lay between the germline ends. The germline V gene encodes CDR1 SNHLY and CDR2 FYNNEI. CDR3 length equals 16 residues. The CDR3 region has the DNA TGTGCCATCCCCAAACGCAGGGGAGTCATGAACACTGAAGCTTTCTTT. Its protein is CAIPKRRGVMNTEAFF.

This clonotype was seen a few times. The chain couples TRBV10-1 to TRBJ2-3, with TRBD1 matching 9 bases. The CDR3 extends over 15 amino acids. The trim removed 3 bases at V and 11 bases at J, leaving 12 bases unmatched. The germline CDR1 and CDR2 sequences are WNHNN and SYGVQD (reference sequence). CDR3 bases: TGCGCCAGCAGTGACCAGGGGACAGGGTGGTTTGAGCAGTATTTT. Translated: CASSDQGTGWFEQYF.

The chain couples TRBV12-3 or TRBV12-4 to TRBJ2-7, with TRBD1 matching 10 bases. The CDR3 spans 14 residues. The V gene end was trimmed by 5 bases and the J gene end by 6 bases; junction bases not matched to a gene: 7. CDR3 nucleotide sequence: TGTGCCAGCAGTCTCCGGGACAGGGGTTTCGAGCAGTACTTC. Translated, it gives CASSLRDRGFEQYF.

This clonotype has more than one count but fewer than ten. The gene calls are TRBV27 and TRBJ2-7; 8 bases agree with TRBD2. Trimming at V came to 5 bases and at J to 3 bases, leaving 6 bases not matched to a gene. CDR1 and CDR2 from the germline V gene are MNHEY and SMNVEV (reference sequence). The CDR3 totals 14 residues. This CDR3 reads CASSTGTSGYEQYF. CDR3 DNA sequence: TGTGCCAGCAGTACCGGGACTAGTGGCTACGAGCAGTACTTC.

This clonotype was observed a handful of times. This sequence joins TRBV7-8 and TRBJ2-7; possibly TRBD1 for D (6 bases). The germline CDR1 and CDR2 sequences are SGHVS and FQNEAQ. The CDR3 length is 14 residues. The germline V and J ends were trimmed by 2 bases and 3 bases, with 11 bases remaining between them. CDR3 nucleotide sequence: TGTGCCAGCAGCTTATTTCCAGGGGACTACGAGCAGTACTTC. Protein product: CASSLFPGDYEQYF.

This chain links TRBV20-1 with TRBJ1-5; 8 bases map to TRBD1. Germline CDR1 reads DFQATT; CDR2 reads SNEGSKA (reference sequence). This CDR3 has 13 amino acids. V lost 5 bases to trimming and J lost 4 bases; unmatched junction nucleotides: 4. The CDR3 coding sequence is TGCAGTGCTCGGACAGGGCCTAATCAGCCCCAGCATTTT. Translated, it gives CSARTGPNQPQHF.

This clonotype was seen a few times. The chain has TRBV2 and TRBJ1-1; D unresolved. Deletions cut 0 bases from V and 1 base from J, with 15 bases between. The CDR3 has 17 residues. Germline V gene lookup returns CDR1 SNHLY and CDR2 FYNNEI. The CDR3 nucleotides read TGTGCCAGCAGTGAAGCGATTCCTCGCGGAAAGAACACTGAAGCTTTCTTT. Its protein is CASSEAIPRGKNTEAFF.

The rearrangement links TRBV12-3 or TRBV12-4 to TRBJ2-5; perhaps TRBD2 as D (6 bases). V was pared by 6 bases and J by 7 bases, with 18 bases between. This CDR3 region has 14 residues. The CDR3 is CASSPGTPRGTQYF. The CDR3 DNA follows: TGTGCCAGCAGCCCCGGGACTCCGAGGGGGACCCAGTACTTC.

V is TRBV7-8 and J is TRBJ2-5; TRBD2 aligns across 7 bases. V dropped 0 bases and J dropped 11; count of bases not matched to a gene: 6. CDR3 size: 13 residues. Per germline, CDR1 SGHVS and CDR2 FQNEAQ. The CDR3 region has the DNA TGTGCCAGCAGCTTAGCGCGGGAGTTCGGGCAGTACTTC. Protein sequence: CASSLAREFGQYF.